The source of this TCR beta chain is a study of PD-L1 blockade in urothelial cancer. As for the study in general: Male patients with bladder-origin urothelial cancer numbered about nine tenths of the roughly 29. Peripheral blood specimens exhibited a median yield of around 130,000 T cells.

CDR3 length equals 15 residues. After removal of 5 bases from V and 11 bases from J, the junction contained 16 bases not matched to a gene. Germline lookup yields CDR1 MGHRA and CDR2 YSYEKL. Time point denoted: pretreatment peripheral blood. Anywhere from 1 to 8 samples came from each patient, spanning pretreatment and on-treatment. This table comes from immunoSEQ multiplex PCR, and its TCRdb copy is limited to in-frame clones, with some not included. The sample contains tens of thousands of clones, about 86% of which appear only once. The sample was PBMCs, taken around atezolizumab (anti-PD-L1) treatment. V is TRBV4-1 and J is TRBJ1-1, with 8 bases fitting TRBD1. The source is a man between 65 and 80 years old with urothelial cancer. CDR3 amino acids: CASSGARKGQEGAFF. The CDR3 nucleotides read TGCGCCAGCAGCGGGGCGCGAAAGGGACAGGAGGGGGCTTTCTTT.